This passage covers 2 T cell receptor beta chains from one sample sequenced in a study of CD8 T cells in Susac syndrome. The authors reverse transcribed roughly 0.5 to 1 ug RNA with random hexamers. TCRdb itself ran the immunoSEQ multiplex PCR reads through MiXCR, one entry per CDR3 protein. The table lists approximately 120,000 distinct CDR3 sequences, about 96% of them singletons. What was sequenced was CD4+ T cells from PBMCs. These receptors came from a human donor in good health.

The V call is TRBV11-3, the J call TRBJ1-1; no reliable D call. Deletions cut 0 bases from V and 0 bases from J, with 8 bases between. Germline V gene data show CDR1 as SGHNT and CDR2 as YENEEA. This CDR3 spans 15 amino acids. The CDR3 bases are TGTGCCAGCAGCTTAGAAGGACGGTTGAACACTGAAGCTTTCTTT. Protein sequence: CASSLEGRLNTEAFF. Using reference TRBV11-3 and TRBJ1-1 for the parts outside the CDR3, the full variable domain is EAGVVQSPRYKIIEKKQPVAFWCNPISGHNTLYWYLQNLGQGPELLIRYENEEAVDDSQLPKDRFSAERLKGVDSTLKIQPAELGDSAVYLCASSLEGRLNTEAFFGQGTRLTVV.

V gene TRBV29-1 combines with J gene TRBJ2-7, with 7 bases matching TRBD1. Germline-derived CDR1 and CDR2 are SQVTM and ANQGSEA. The CDR3 covers 13 residues. J lost 3 bases, V lost 5 bases, and 7 bases had no gene match. The CDR3 coding sequence is TGCAGCGTTCAGAGAGGGGGCGGCTACGAGCAGTACTTC. Its protein is CSVQRGGGYEQYF.